This record covers a single T cell receptor beta chain. Its antigen is as yet unknown. Profiling relied on immunoSEQ multiplex PCR, and the TCRdb table lists in-frame clones only, not all of them. In the table there are around 51,000 clones, 81% of which are singletons. Per germline, CDR1 LGHDT and CDR2 YNNKEL (reference sequence). Trimming removed 6 bases at V and 4 bases at J, with 7 bases between. This CDR3 has 12 amino acids. These data are taken from a study of T cells in tumors after PD-1 blockade. Looking at the study overall: Excluded were patients with checkpoint blockade, immunosuppressants, or radiotherapy or other anti-cancer therapy within 4 weeks.

Study observations and caveats: Peripheral recruitment is suggested, as some novel exhausted tumor clones were in pre-treatment blood.

The source of this sequence is a human donor with basal cell carcinoma. The rearrangement uses TRBV3-1 (or the pseudogene TRBV3-2) and TRBJ2-1; unclear D gene. The sample was PBMCs, taken before anti-PD-1 treatment. CDR3 sequence (DNA): TGTGCCAGCAGACAGTATTACAATGAGCAGTTCTTC. This translates into CASRQYYNEQFF.